Below, one T cell receptor beta chain is given with its context. The clone's antigen remains unknown. Base qualities are missing; no much larger clone stands one base away. This record belongs to a study of T cell repertoires in cytomegalovirus infection (dated by TCRdb to about 2019). A note on the overall study: Alongside well-studied HLA-B-restricted epitopes, the peptide stimulations were aimed at recently identified HLA-C-restricted CMV epitopes, whose presentation resists viral immunomodulation. Donor HLA type was relevant to the analysis, because carriage of CMV infection together with the matching HLA type was indicated by public TCR beta signatures. The paper's findings and limits, for the study overall: In both this cohort and an independent cohort of more than 350 donors, the cumulative frequency of public TCR beta family members distinguished carriers of CMV infection plus the relevant HLA type. The ex vivo response was dominated by HLA-C-restricted CMV-specific TCR beta clonotypes, which also provided the single most frequent clonotype in two of eight donors.

The CDR3 has 14 amino acids, counting the end cysteine and phenylalanine. CDR3 DNA is the only sequence kept; it has 42 bases, read in frame from the first base. The germline V gene (reference sequence) supplies CDR1 LNHDA and CDR2 SQIVND. V is shortened by 4 bases, J by 5 bases, and the region joining them spans 12 bases. Instrument used: Illumina HiSeq 1500. Starting from the raw public reads, TCRdb applied fastp trimming at Q25, assembled clones with MiXCR and retained in-frame beta chains. Entries that share a CDR3 protein sequence are merged under the most common genes and DNA. The sample table shows around 900,000 distinct CDR3 sequences, and 31% are seen once. Over 13% of the sample comes from the top ten. In light of the paper, this sample's treatment or condition label describes: in vitro stimulation with specific CMV peptide epitopes to enrich CMV-specific T cells.

The rearranged chain carries TRBV19 and TRBJ1-5; no D gene call is confident. The sequence came from a human donor in good health (CMV status not recorded). Some clones in this sample may be carry-over from other donors' samples. Sequenced material: cultured CD8+ T cells from PBMCs, taken from culture after CMV antigen stimulation. At the DNA level, the sequence is TGTGCCAGTAGTACGGTCATAACCTATCAGCCCCAGCATTTT. The encoded protein is CASSTVITYQPQHF.